This T cell receptor (beta chain) stems from a study of CD8 T cells in Susac syndrome. The wider study: Each patient with Susac syndrome, at the time of blood draw, was therapy-naive, on corticosteroids, or on intravenous immunoglobulin alone.

The CDR3 length is 14 residues. Trimming removed 0 bases from V and 2 bases from J, with 6 bases in between. Per germline, CDR1 MNHEY and CDR2 SVGAGI. Random hexamers primed reverse transcription of roughly 0.45 to 1 ug RNA. TCRdb used MiXCR to reprocess the immunoSEQ multiplex PCR reads, holding one entry per CDR3 protein. The table has some 160,000 distinct CDR3 sequences, roughly 94% seen once; the top ten hold 0.12%. The material sequenced was CD4+ T cells from PBMCs. This clonotype originated in a human donor with Susac syndrome. The chain employs TRBV6-5 and TRBJ2-3, with D unresolved. CDR3: CASSYSLTTDTQYF. Here the CDR3 DNA reads TGTGCCAGCAGTTACTCGCTTACCACAGATACGCAGTATTTT.